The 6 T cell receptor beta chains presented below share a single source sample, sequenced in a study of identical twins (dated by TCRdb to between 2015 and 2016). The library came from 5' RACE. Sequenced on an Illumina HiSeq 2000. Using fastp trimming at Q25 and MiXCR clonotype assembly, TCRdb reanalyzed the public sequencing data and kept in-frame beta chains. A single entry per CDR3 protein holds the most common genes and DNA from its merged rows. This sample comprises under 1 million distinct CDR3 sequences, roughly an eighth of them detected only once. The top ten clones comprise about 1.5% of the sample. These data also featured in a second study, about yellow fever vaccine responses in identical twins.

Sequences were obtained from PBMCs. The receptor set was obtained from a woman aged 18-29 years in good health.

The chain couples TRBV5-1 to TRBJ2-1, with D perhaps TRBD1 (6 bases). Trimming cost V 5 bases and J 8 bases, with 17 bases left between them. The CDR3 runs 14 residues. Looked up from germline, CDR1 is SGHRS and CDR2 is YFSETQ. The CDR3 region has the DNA TGCGCCAGCAGGATTGGGGGCCCAGTCTATGAGCAGTTCTTC. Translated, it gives CASRIGGPVYEQFF.

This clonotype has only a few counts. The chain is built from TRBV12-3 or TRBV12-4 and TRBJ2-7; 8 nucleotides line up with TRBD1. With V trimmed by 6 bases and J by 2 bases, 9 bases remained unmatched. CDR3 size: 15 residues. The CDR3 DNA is TGTGCCAGCAGGATAAAGGGACAGGATCCCTACGAGCAGTACTTC. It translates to CASRIKGQDPYEQYF.

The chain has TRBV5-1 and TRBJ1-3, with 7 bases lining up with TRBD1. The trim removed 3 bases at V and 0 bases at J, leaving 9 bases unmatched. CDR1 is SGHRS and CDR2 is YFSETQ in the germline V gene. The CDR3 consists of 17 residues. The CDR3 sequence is CASSYGGQPNSGNTIYF. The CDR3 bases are TGCGCCAGCAGCTACGGGGGACAGCCGAACTCTGGAAACACCATATATTTT.

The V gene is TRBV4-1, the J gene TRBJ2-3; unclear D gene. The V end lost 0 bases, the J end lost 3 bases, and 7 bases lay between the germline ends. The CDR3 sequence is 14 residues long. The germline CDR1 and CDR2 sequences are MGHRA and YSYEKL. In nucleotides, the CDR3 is TGCGCCAGCAGCCAAGATCACGGGACAGATACGCAGTATTTT. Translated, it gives CASSQDHGTDTQYF.

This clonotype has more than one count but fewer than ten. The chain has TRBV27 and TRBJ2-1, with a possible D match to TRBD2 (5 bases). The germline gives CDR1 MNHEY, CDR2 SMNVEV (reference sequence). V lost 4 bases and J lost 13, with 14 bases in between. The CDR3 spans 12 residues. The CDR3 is CASSSGMFSQFF. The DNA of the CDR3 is TGTGCCAGCAGTTCGGGAATGTTCAGTCAGTTCTTC.

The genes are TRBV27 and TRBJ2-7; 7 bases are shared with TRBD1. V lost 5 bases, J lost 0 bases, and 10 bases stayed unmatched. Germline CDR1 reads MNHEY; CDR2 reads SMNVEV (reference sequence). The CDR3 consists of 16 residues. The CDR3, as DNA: TGTGCCAGCAGTCGACAATTCCGGGACAGCTCCTACGAGCAGTACTTC. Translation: CASSRQFRDSSYEQYF.